The 9 T cell receptor beta chains listed next were all sequenced from one sample in a study of T cells in Graves' hyperthyroidism and ophthalmopathy. TCR beta CDR3 region amplification was performed from RNA transcripts. HTBI primers were the set used in a first-round RT-PCR of the TCR CDR3. MiXCR, applied by TCRdb to the multiplex PCR reads, yields one record per CDR3 protein. Of around 280,000 distinct CDR3 sequences listed, roughly 14% are singletons. Sequencing input: blood. These receptors were collected from a woman aged 25 to 45 with Graves' hyperthyroidism that later progressed to Graves' ophthalmopathy.

This clonotype occurred many times. The chain is built from TRBV20-1 and TRBJ1-2, with 9 positions matching TRBD1. The germline CDR1 and CDR2 sequences are DFQATT and SNEGSKA (reference sequence). The CDR3 extends over 16 amino acids. In nucleotides, the CDR3 is TGCAGAGCAGTCCCCGGGACAGGGACAGGGCAAAATGGCTACACCTTC. Its protein product is CRAVPGTGTGQNGYTF.

This clonotype was detected many times. CDR3 loop: CASSETPDYGYTF. The CDR3 DNA is TGTGCCAGCAGTGAAACCCCAGACTATGGCTACACCTTC. The rearrangement joins TRBV2 to TRBJ1-2; D remains ambiguous. Per germline, CDR1 SNHLY and CDR2 FYNNEI. This CDR3 spans 13 amino acids. V lost 2 bases and J lost 3, with 7 bases in between.

The sample holds many counts of this clonotype. V gene TRBV27 combines with J gene TRBJ2-7; 11 nucleotides match TRBD1. J gave up 6 bases and V 5 bases, and 3 bases lay outside the gene matches. The CDR3 is 13 amino acids. The germline gives CDR1 MNHEY, CDR2 SMNVEV (reference sequence). CDR3 in amino acids: CASSQDRGLEQYF. The CDR3 bases are TGTGCCAGCAGTCAGGACAGGGGGCTCGAGCAGTACTTC.

This clonotype has ten or more counts. The chain couples TRBV6-1 to TRBJ1-1; TRBD1 is a possible D gene (6 bases). The germline V gene has CDR1 MNHNS and CDR2 SASEGT. V lost 5 bases and J lost 5, with 15 bases in between. The CDR3 extends over 14 amino acids. This CDR3 reads CASSYGGALTEAFF. The CDR3 coding sequence is TGTGCCAGCAGTTACGGGGGGGCTCTGACTGAAGCTTTCTTT.

This clonotype has at least ten counts. The chain is built from TRBV24-1 and TRBJ1-2; D unresolved. This CDR3 contains 11 residues. Per the germline V gene, CDR1 is KGHDR and CDR2 is SFDVKD. Trimming took 3 bases from V and 4 from J, leaving 2 bases between them. CDR3 sequence (DNA): TGTGCCACCAGTGATATCTATGGCTACACCTTC. Its protein is CATSDIYGYTF.

This clonotype appeared a few times. This chain connects TRBV6-2 or TRBV6-3 to TRBJ2-1, with D perhaps TRBD2 (5 bases). From germline, CDR1 is MNHEY and CDR2 SVGEGT. Between the trimmed V and J ends, which lost 0 bases and 10 bases, there was a span of 10 bases. The CDR3 is 13 amino acids. In nucleotides, the CDR3 is TGTGCCAGCAGTTACTCGGGCGGGCGGGAGCAGTTCTTC. Its protein is CASSYSGGREQFF.

This clonotype came up many times. V usage is TRBV6-1 and J usage is TRBJ2-1; unclear D gene. V shed 6 bases and J shed 0 bases, with 3 bases lying between them. Germline CDR1 and CDR2: MNHNS and SASEGT. CDR3 length: 12 residues. The CDR3 region has the DNA TGTGCCAGCAGCGTCTCCTACAATGAGCAGTTCTTC. It specifies CASSVSYNEQFF.

This chain uses TRBV7-2 with TRBJ1-1; D unclear. The CDR3 has 14 residues. Germline V gene data show CDR1 as SGHTA and CDR2 as FQGNSA. Trimming shortened V by 1 base and J by 3 bases, and 9 bases separated the two germline ends. The CDR3 nucleotides are TGTGCCAGCAGCTTAGAACCGGGTTACACTGAAGCTTTCTTT. Its protein is CASSLEPGYTEAFF. Full variable domain (remainder filled in from reference TRBV7-2 and TRBJ1-1): GAGVSQSPSNKVTEKGKDVELRCDPISGHTALYWYRQSLGQGLEFLIYFQGNSAPDKSGLPSDRFSAERTGGSVSTLTIQRTQQEDSAVYLCASSLEPGYTEAFFGQGTRLTVV.

This clonotype was picked up many times. This chain connects TRBV19 to TRBJ2-1, with 14 bases that match TRBD2. CDR1 and CDR2 (germline): LNHDA, SQIVND (reference sequence). The CDR3 has 16 amino acids. J was trimmed by 8 bases and V by 5 bases; bases with no gene match: 8. The DNA of the CDR3 is TGTGCCAGTAGTTCCGGGACTAGCGGGAGTGTCTATGAGCAGTTCTTC. Amino acid sequence: CASSSGTSGSVYEQFF.